This entry lists 24 T cell receptor beta chains sequenced from one sample in a study of cytomegalovirus exposure and HLA in healthy donors. PCR employed 60 Vbeta and 13 Jbeta primers. Libraries were prepared by immunoSEQ multiplex PCR; TCRdb keeps only in-frame clonotypes and omits some of them. Of around 190,000 clones listed, about three quarters are singletons. The sequenced material came from PBMCs. The receptors come from a man between 40 and 49 years old in good health and CMV-seronegative.

This clone was seen just once. The chain couples TRBV6-1 to TRBJ2-7, with 8 bases matching TRBD1. V gave up 6 bases and J gave up 5 bases; unmatched junction bases: 9. The CDR3 length is 14 residues. Germline V gene lookup returns CDR1 MNHNS and CDR2 SASEGT. This CDR3 is CASSEDRAKDEQYF. CDR3 in DNA: TGTGCCAGCAGCGAGGACAGGGCAAAAGACGAGCAGTACTTC.

The CDR3 DNA is TGTGCCACCCAGGATGGAAACACCATATATTTT. As protein: CATQDGNTIYF. The rearrangement uses TRBV6-5 and TRBJ1-3; the D is unclear. This CDR3 region has 11 residues. The V and J ends lost 10 bases and 3 bases respectively, with 7 bases between them. Per the germline V gene, CDR1 is MNHEY and CDR2 is SVGAGI.

V gene TRBV4-3 combines with J gene TRBJ2-3; perhaps TRBD2 as D (5 bases). V was trimmed by 2 bases and J by 2 bases, leaving 14 bases between them. The CDR3 totals 16 residues. The germline CDR1 and CDR2 sequences are LGHNA and YSLEER. CDR3 residues: CASSQLIGLFTDTQYF. In nucleotides, the CDR3 is TGCGCCAGCAGCCAATTGATCGGACTTTTCACAGATACGCAGTATTTT.

This clone appeared once. The rearrangement links TRBV6-1 to TRBJ1-6; D remains unclear. V was trimmed by 6 bases and J by 4 bases, leaving 10 bases between them. The CDR3 length is 14 residues. Germline lookup yields CDR1 MNHNS and CDR2 SASEGT. The CDR3 is CASRSTDYNSPLHF. CDR3 DNA: TGTGCCAGCAGGAGCACAGATTATAATTCACCCCTCCACTTT.

Worth noting for this clone: Other nucleotide sequences from this sample produce the same CDR3. The genes are TRBV5-6 and TRBJ1-5; unclear D gene. This CDR3 region has 13 residues. V lost 1 base, J lost 4 bases, and 6 bases lay in between. Germline V gene sequence: CDR1 SGHDT, CDR2 YYEEEE. The CDR3 bases are TGTGCCAGCAGCTTGACAGCTAATCAGCCCCAGCATTTT. Its protein product is CASSLTANQPQHF.

This clone was observed a few times. V gene TRBV5-1 combines with J gene TRBJ2-2, with 9 bases lining up with TRBD1. Germline V lookup: CDR1 SGHRS, CDR2 YFSETQ. CDR3 size: 17 residues. Trimming at V came to 2 bases and at J to 0 bases, leaving 5 bases not matched to a gene. The CDR3, as DNA: TGCGCCAGCAGCTTAGGGGACAGGGTCACGAACACCGGGGAGCTGTTTTTT. This encodes CASSLGDRVTNTGELFF.

In its sample, this clone was seen a few times. The rearrangement joins TRBV5-4 to TRBJ2-3, with 7 bases aligning to TRBD2. The CDR3 runs to 15 residues. Germline CDR1 is SGHNT and CDR2 is YYREEE (reference sequence). V gave up 0 bases and J gave up 4 bases; unmatched junction bases: 5. CDR3 residues: CASSLGGRGADTQYF. The CDR3 coding sequence is TGTGCCAGCAGCTTGGGGGGGAGGGGTGCAGATACGCAGTATTTT. The variable domain in full, with the rest retrieved from reference TRBV5-4 and TRBJ2-3, is ETGVTQSPTHLIKTRGQQVTLRCSSQSGHNTVSWYQQALGQGPQFIFQYYREEENGRGNFPPRFSGLQFPNYSSELNVNALELDDSALYLCASSLGGRGADTQYFGPGTRLTVL.

This clone was seen only once. The rearrangement links TRBV6-1 to TRBJ2-5; 8 nucleotides match TRBD1. CDR1 is MNHNS and CDR2 is SASEGT in the germline V gene. This CDR3 is 14 amino acids long. J was trimmed by 2 bases and V by 5 bases; bases with no gene match: 4. CDR3 DNA sequence: TGTGCCAGCAGTCCCCGGACAGGGCAAGAGACCCAGTACTTC. Its translation is CASSPRTGQETQYF.

This sequence joins TRBV30 and TRBJ2-7; 8 bases align to TRBD1. This CDR3 spans 12 amino acids. Germline V gene lookup returns CDR1 GTSNPN and CDR2 SVGIG (reference sequence). V dropped 0 bases and J dropped 8; count of bases not matched to a gene: 3. CDR3 coding DNA: TGTGCCTGGAGTGTACAGGGGGAGAAGCAGTACTTC. As protein: CAWSVQGEKQYF. The full variable domain, completed using reference TRBV30 and TRBJ2-7, is SQTIHQWPATLVQPVGSPLSLECTVEGTSNPNLYWYRQAAGRGLQLLFYSVGIGQISSEVPQNLSASRPQDRQFILSSKKLLLSDSGFYLCAWSVQGEKQYFGPGTRLTVT.

This clone was seen a single time. The V call is TRBV6-1, the J call TRBJ1-1; D gene unclear. Trimming cost V 0 bases and J 2 bases, with 16 bases left between them. CDR3 size: 17 residues. Germline CDR1 is MNHNS and CDR2 is SASEGT. The CDR3 DNA is TGTGCCAGCAGTGAAGCGCAGGTGCCGAGATCTAACACTGAAGCTTTCTTT. It translates to CASSEAQVPRSNTEAFF.

V usage is TRBV19 and J usage is TRBJ1-4; a weak D match, TRBD1 (5 bases). The V gene's germline CDR1 is LNHDA and CDR2 SQIVND (reference sequence). The V end lost 5 bases, the J end lost 0 bases, and 13 bases lay between the germline ends. The CDR3 loop spans 16 amino acids. The DNA of the CDR3 is TGTGCCAGTAGTTCTACAGGACCTTCAACTAATGAAAAACTGTTTTTT. It specifies CASSSTGPSTNEKLFF.

The V call is TRBV13, the J call TRBJ1-5, with a tentative D call TRBD1 (5 bases). This CDR3 has 15 amino acids. Looked up from germline, CDR1 is PRHDT and CDR2 is FYEKMQ (reference sequence). V lost 0 bases and J lost 4, with 10 bases in between. The CDR3 region is CASSLGQGGNQPQHF. The CDR3 region has the DNA TGTGCCAGCAGCTTAGGCCAGGGAGGAAATCAGCCCCAGCATTTT. Full variable domain (rest looked up from reference TRBV13 and TRBJ1-5): AAGVIQSPRHLIKEKRETATLKCYPIPRHDTVYWYQQGPGQDPQFLISFYEKMQSDKGSIPDRFSAQQFSDYHSELNMSSLELGDSALYFCASSLGQGGNQPQHFGDGTRLSIL.

Here the CDR3 DNA reads TGCAGCGTCAAGAGCGGGGGGGCCACAGATACGCAGTATTTT. Translation gives CSVKSGGATDTQYF. The J gene is TRBJ2-3, the V gene TRBV29-1, with 10 bases identical to TRBD2. Germline V gene lookup returns CDR1 SQVTM and CDR2 ANQGSEA. The ends lost 6 bases at V and 2 bases at J; junction bases unmatched: 5. There are 14 residues in the CDR3.

This clone was counted a single time. The genes are TRBV19 and TRBJ1-3; unclear D gene. This CDR3 contains 15 residues. The germline V gene has CDR1 LNHDA and CDR2 SQIVND (reference sequence). V lost 2 bases and J 0 bases, leaving 8 bases between the germline ends. CDR3 residues: CASSIIVNSGNTIYF. Written as DNA, the CDR3 is TGTGCCAGTAGTATAATAGTTAACTCTGGAAACACCATATATTTT.

This rearrangement joins TRBV7-2 to TRBJ2-7; TRBD2 matches at 12 bases. Looked up from germline, CDR1 is SGHTA and CDR2 is FQGNSA. The CDR3 totals 17 residues. The ends lost 1 base at V and 3 bases at J; junction bases unmatched: 7. CDR3 bases: TGTGCCAGCAGCTTAGGACTAGCGGGGGAGTTGATCTACGAGCAGTACTTC. The encoded protein is CASSLGLAGELIYEQYF.

The rearrangement joins TRBV6-1 to TRBJ2-5, with unresolved D. The V gene lost 5 bases and the J gene lost 1 base, with 8 bases spanning the gap. This CDR3 spans 13 amino acids. Germline V gene lookup returns CDR1 MNHNS and CDR2 SASEGT. The DNA for the CDR3 is TGTGCCAGCAGTCCAGTGATCCAAGAGACCCAGTACTTC. Residues: CASSPVIQETQYF.

CDR3 DNA sequence: TGTGCCAGCAGCTCAGGACAGGGCCCAGATACGCAGTATTTT. Translating it yields CASSSGQGPDTQYF. The J gene is TRBJ2-3, the V gene TRBV9; 8 bases match TRBD1. V lost 4 bases, J lost 4 bases, and 5 bases stayed unmatched. Germline CDR1 SGDLS, CDR2 YYNGEE. The CDR3 has 14 residues.

This clone was recorded once. The chain recombines TRBV19 with TRBJ2-5, with TRBD2 matching over 10 bases. The CDR3 runs to 17 residues. Germline V lookup: CDR1 LNHDA, CDR2 SQIVND (reference sequence). The junction had 16 bases not matched to a gene; V was cut back by 5 bases and J by 7 bases. The CDR3 protein is CASSSRTTSGLTGTQYF. The DNA of the CDR3 is TGTGCCAGTAGTTCTCGGACGACTAGCGGGCTTACTGGGACCCAGTACTTC.

The chain combines TRBV19 with TRBJ2-1, with D possibly TRBD2 on 6 matching bases. The CDR3 spans 13 residues. Between the trimmed V and J ends, which lost 11 bases and 8 bases, there was a span of 19 bases. Germline loops: CDR1 LNHDA, CDR2 SQIVND (reference sequence). The CDR3 nucleotides are TGTGCCGCCGCCGGGACTTCCTTCGATGAGCAGTTCTTC. Translated: CAAAGTSFDEQFF.

This chain uses TRBV13 with TRBJ2-3, with 12 bases lining up with TRBD2. This CDR3 has 16 amino acids. The ends lost 3 bases at V and 5 bases at J; junction bases unmatched: 6. Looked up from germline, CDR1 is PRHDT and CDR2 is FYEKMQ (reference sequence). The CDR3 here is CASSFDGLAGIDTQYF. The CDR3 DNA reads TGTGCCAGCAGCTTCGACGGACTAGCGGGGATAGATACGCAGTATTTT.

The chain carries TRBV9 and TRBJ2-3, with 10 nucleotides matching TRBD2. Germline V CDR1 and CDR2: SGDLS, YYNGEE. CDR3 length equals 15 residues. Trimming cost V 5 bases and J 7 bases; bases outside gene matches: 10. CDR3 coding DNA: TGTGCCAGCAGTGAGAGCGGGGGGGCTGTTTATACGCAGTATTTT. Translation: CASSESGGAVYTQYF.

The chain links TRBV11-2 to TRBJ2-1; D is uncertain. The CDR3 runs to 14 residues. In germline, CDR1 is SGHAT, CDR2 FQNNGV. V was shortened by 5 bases and J by 5 bases, with 13 bases between the two germline ends. CDR3 bases: TGTGCCAGCAGCGGTGAGCGACTCCACAATGAGCAGTTCTTC. Translation gives CASSGERLHNEQFF.

The CDR3 bases are TGTGCCATCAGAAGACAGGGGCGCACAGATACGCAGTATTTT. Protein: CAIRRQGRTDTQYF. The chain uses TRBV10-3 and TRBJ2-3, with 8 bases that match TRBD1. Germline trimming cut 6 bases from V and 1 base from J; bases unmatched to any gene: 3. Germline V gives CDR1 ENHRY, CDR2 SYGVKD. The CDR3 consists of 14 residues.

The chain recombines TRBV7-2 with TRBJ1-3, with D possibly being TRBD1 (6 bases). CDR1 and CDR2 (germline): SGHTA, FQGNSA. Trimming shortened V by 1 base and J by 4 bases, and 11 bases separated the two germline ends. This CDR3 is built from 15 residues. DNA for the CDR3: TGTGCCAGCAGCTTAGGCGACAGGAGGGGAAACACCATATATTTT. Translation: CASSLGDRRGNTIYF.